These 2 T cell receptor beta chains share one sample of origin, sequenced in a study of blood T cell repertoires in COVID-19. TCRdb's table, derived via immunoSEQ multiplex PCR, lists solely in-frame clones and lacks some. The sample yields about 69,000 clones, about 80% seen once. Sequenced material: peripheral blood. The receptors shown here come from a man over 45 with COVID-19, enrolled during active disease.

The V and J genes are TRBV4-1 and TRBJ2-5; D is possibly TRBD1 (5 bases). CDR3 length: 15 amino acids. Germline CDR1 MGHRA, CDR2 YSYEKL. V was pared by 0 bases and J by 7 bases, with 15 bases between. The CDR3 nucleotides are TGCGCCAGCAGCCAAGAAGGGTCAGGGTTTGGGACCCAGTACTTC. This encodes CASSQEGSGFGTQYF.

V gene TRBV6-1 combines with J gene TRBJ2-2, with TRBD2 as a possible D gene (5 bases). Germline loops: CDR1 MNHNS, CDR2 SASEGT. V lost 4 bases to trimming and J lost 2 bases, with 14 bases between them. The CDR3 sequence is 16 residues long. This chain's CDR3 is CASSVGDGRNTGELFF. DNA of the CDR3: TGTGCCAGCAGTGTAGGAGATGGGAGAAACACCGGGGAGCTGTTTTTT.